The rows below give T cell receptor beta chains drawn from one sample of a study of blood T cell repertoires in COVID-19. Repertoires were generated with immunoSEQ multiplex PCR, while TCRdb's copy carries only in-frame clones and drops some. The sample carries about 99,000 clones, around 74% recorded once. Sequencing was performed on peripheral blood. The receptors originated from a woman aged 80 or over with active or convalescent COVID-19. Both conserved end residues are part of each CDR3. The D gene is left open where the match is weak. Only part of the rows carry a size: once, few, many, or a class if the clone is expanded.

v_call	j_call	d_call	clone_size	cdr3_nt	cdr3_aa
TRBV19	TRBJ1-2	NA	NA	TGTGCCAGTAGCCGATGGGAGGGCTACACCTTC	CASSRWEGYTF
TRBV7-9	TRBJ2-7	NA	once	TGTGCCAGCAGCGCCGACACCTACGAGCAGTACTTC	CASSADTYEQYF
TRBV19	TRBJ1-5	TRBD1	NA	TGTGCCAGTAGTATCTTACAGGGGGCGGGCCAGCCCCAGCATTTT	CASSILQGAGQPQHF
TRBV9	TRBJ2-1	TRBD2	NA	TGTGCCAGCAGCGTAGCGCTAGCGGGAGACTACAATGAGCAGTTCTTC	CASSVALAGDYNEQFF
TRBV11-3	TRBJ2-3	TRBD2	NA	TGTGCCAGCAGCATCGGGACTAGTGGCACAGATACGCAGTATTTT	CASSIGTSGTDTQYF
TRBV28	TRBJ1-4	NA	NA	TGTGCCAGCAGTTATTCTTTGACAGCGGGAAGTGAAAAACTGTTTTTT	CASSYSLTAGSEKLFF
TRBV10-3	TRBJ1-4	NA	few	TGTGCCATCAGTGTAGACGGGATGAATGAAAAACTGTTTTTT	CAISVDGMNEKLFF
TRBV5-6	TRBJ1-4	TRBD1	NA	TGTGCCAGCAGCTATGCCGACAGGGGCGAAAAACTGTTTTTT	CASSYADRGEKLFF
TRBV5-6	TRBJ1-4	NA	NA	TGTGCCAGCAGCGCGGCCAGGGCTAATGAAAAACTGTTTTTT	CASSAARANEKLFF
TRBV5-1	TRBJ2-1	NA	NA	TGCGCCAGCAGCTTGGAACAGTACAATGAGCAGTTCTTC	CASSLEQYNEQFF
TRBV5-1	TRBJ1-3	TRBD1	NA	TGTGCCAGCAGCTCTAGGACAGGGGCTGGAAACACCATATATTTT	CASSSRTGAGNTIYF
TRBV9	TRBJ2-5	NA	NA	TGTGCCAGCAGCGTAGAGGCTAGCTTACAAGAGACCCAGTACTTC	CASSVEASLQETQYF
TRBV4-3	TRBJ2-5	TRBD2	NA	TGCGCCAGCAGCCAAGGCCAGCGGGGGCAAGAGACCCAGTACTTC	CASSQGQRGQETQYF
TRBV5-1	TRBJ2-2	NA	NA	TGCGCCAGCAGCTTGGCAGCGAACACCGGGGAGCTGTTTTTT	CASSLAANTGELFF
TRBV5-1	TRBJ1-3	NA	NA	TGCGCCAGCAGCTTGCCGGGTGGAAACACCATATATTTT	CASSLPGGNTIYF
TRBV5-1	TRBJ2-1	TRBD1	NA	TGTGCCAGCAGATTGGACAGGGTCAATGAGCAGTTCTTC	CASRLDRVNEQFF
TRBV7-3	TRBJ1-6	TRBD1	NA	TGTGCCAGCAGCTTTGGGACAGGGGTTAATTCACCCCTCCACTTT	CASSFGTGVNSPLHF
TRBV28	TRBJ1-2	NA	few	TGTGCCAGCAGTCCGCCGAGCAGGGGCTTTAACTATGGCTACACCTTC	CASSPPSRGFNYGYTF
TRBV6-5	TRBJ1-2	TRBD1	NA	TGTGCCAGCAGGTCACCCGGGACAGGAGGGTGGAGCTACACCTTC	CASRSPGTGGWSYTF
TRBV19	TRBJ2-2	NA	NA	TGTGCCAGTAGTATAGACGGGGCGAACACCGGGGAGCTGTTTTTT	CASSIDGANTGELFF
TRBV30	TRBJ2-2	NA	few	TGTGCCTGGAGTGTACTGGAGGGCTCGGTCACCGGGGAGCTGTTTTTT	CAWSVLEGSVTGELFF
TRBV10-1	TRBJ1-4	TRBD1	few	TGCGCCAGCAGTGTCCGGGACAGGGGTAAAGGGAAACTGTTTTTT	CASSVRDRGKGKLFF
TRBV15	TRBJ2-5	TRBD1	NA	TGTGCCACCAGCAGGGGCGGACAGGGTAAAGAGACCCAGTACTTC	CATSRGGQGKETQYF
TRBV11-2	TRBJ2-3	TRBD1	NA	TGTGCCAGCAGTAGGGACAGGGGCCGAGCAGATACGCAGTATTTT	CASSRDRGRADTQYF
TRBV27	TRBJ2-3	TRBD1	NA	TGTGCCAGCAGTTTGGGACAGGGGGCAGATACGCAGTATTTT	CASSLGQGADTQYF
TRBV3-1/TRBV3-2	TRBJ1-2	TRBD1	NA	TGTGCCAGCAGCCACTGGACAGGGGATGGCTACACCTTC	CASSHWTGDGYTF
TRBV29-1	TRBJ2-1	NA	NA	TGCAGCGTTTCACTGAGCTCCTACAATGAGCAGTTCTTC	CSVSLSSYNEQFF
TRBV6-5	TRBJ2-1	TRBD2	NA	TGTGCCAGCAGTAGACTAGCGGGACAGAATGAGCAGTTCTTC	CASSRLAGQNEQFF
TRBV20-1	TRBJ2-1	TRBD2	NA	TGCAGTGCTAGTGGGAGGGGCAGCTCCTACAATGAGCAGTTCTTC	CSASGRGSSYNEQFF
TRBV15	TRBJ1-3	NA	NA	TGTGCCACCAGTTCTGGTGGGACTCACTCTGGAAACACCATATATTTT	CATSSGGTHSGNTIYF
TRBV19	TRBJ2-4	NA	NA	TGTGCCAGTAGTATGCTTCCTAGGACAGAGATACTAGCCAAAAACATTCAGTACTTC	CASSMLPRTEILAKNIQYF
TRBV6-1	TRBJ1-4	TRBD1	NA	TGTGCCAGCAGTGAGAGGGACAGGGGGCATGAAAAACTGTTTTTT	CASSERDRGHEKLFF
TRBV19	TRBJ1-5	NA	NA	TGTGCCAGTAGGAATATCCGGGACATTAGGTTTAATCAGCCCCAGCATTTT	CASRNIRDIRFNQPQHF
TRBV2	TRBJ2-5	NA	NA	TGTGCCAGCAGTGGGGGTAGGGGGAGTGAGACCCAGTACTTC	CASSGGRGSETQYF
TRBV15	TRBJ2-3	TRBD2	once	TGTGCCACCAGCAGACGGATGACTAGCGGGGGCCTTAGAGATACGCAGTATTTT	CATSRRMTSGGLRDTQYF
TRBV7-3	TRBJ2-1	TRBD2	NA	TGTGCCAGCAGACCGACTAGCGGATGGGGCAATGAGCAGTTCTTC	CASRPTSGWGNEQFF
TRBV11-2	TRBJ2-1	TRBD2	NA	TGTGCCAGCAGCTCCCGACTAGCGGATCGCTACAATGAGCAGTTCTTC	CASSSRLADRYNEQFF